The source of this T cell receptor beta chain is a study of blood T cell repertoires in COVID-19. Study-wide context: Some COVID-19 samples were acute and others convalescent; all came from the United States, Italy and Spain. Sample material is recorded as cDNA or gDNA derived from T cells, B-cell-depleted T cells, or PBMCs.

The V gene's germline CDR1 is SGDLS and CDR2 YYNGEE. With V trimmed by 0 bases and J by 4 bases, 19 bases remained unmatched. The CDR3 length is 20 residues. As processed by the authors: The authors estimated nucleated cell counts from reference gene primer amplification. Using immunoSEQ multiplex PCR, the repertoire was profiled, and TCRdb retains in-frame clones only, with some absent. Clone size and the V and J calls come from that table; the DNA yielded D and trimming. The table includes about 190,000 clones, approximately 86% detected once. This receptor was identified in a woman aged 80 or older with active or convalescent COVID-19. The specimen was peripheral blood. V gene TRBV9 combines with J gene TRBJ2-3; 8 bases are shared with TRBD2. The CDR3 coding sequence is TGTGCCAGCAGCGTAGGTGGGTATTGGAGCGGGAGCGACGGCGCAGATACGCAGTATTTT. Residues: CASSVGGYWSGSDGADTQYF.